Following are 29 T cell receptor beta chains from one sample sequenced in a study of blood T cells in healthy people across ages. With a J-beta primer mix and a sample-barcoded 5' primer, a second PCR ran 7 to 11 cycles. One entry per CDR3 protein, called by TCRdb with MiXCR from the 5' RACE reads. This sample has approximately 730,000 distinct CDR3 sequences, with about 42% found just once. Sequencing input: blood. The receptors were gathered from a woman aged 60 to 75 in good health.

In its sample, this clonotype was seen a few times. This rearrangement joins TRBV7-2 to TRBJ2-5; 7 nucleotides match TRBD1. The J call may not be correct, given that the DNA end is closer to TRBJ2-7. The germline V gene has CDR1 SGHTA and CDR2 FQGNSA. This CDR3 comprises 12 residues. The CDR3 DNA follows: TGTGCCAGCAGCACGACAGGGTTCGAGCAGTACTTC. This gives the protein CASSTTGFEQYF.

This clonotype appeared a few times. The chain couples TRBV7-2 to TRBJ2-2; 8 bases line up with TRBD2. The CDR3 runs to 16 residues. CDR1 and CDR2 from the germline V gene are SGHTA and FQGNSA. Unmatched junction bases numbered 5, after V lost 5 bases and J lost 0 bases. The CDR3 DNA reads as TGTGCCAGCAGCCGAACTAGCGGAGCGAACACCGGGGAGCTGTTTTTT. This gives the protein CASSRTSGANTGELFF.

The chain has TRBV15 and TRBJ2-1; 12 bases agree with TRBD2. Germline trimming cut 2 bases from V and 7 bases from J; bases unmatched to any gene: 15. The CDR3 is 19 residues long. CDR1 is LNHNV, CDR2 YYDKDF, per germline (reference sequence). DNA for the CDR3: TGTGCCACCAGCAGAACCGCTAGCGGGAGGGCCGGTTTGGGAAATGAGCAGTTCTTC. Protein sequence: CATSRTASGRAGLGNEQFF.

This clonotype occurred many times. The chain carries TRBV5-1 and TRBJ1-5, with 8 bases identical to TRBD1. After removal of 0 bases from V and 2 bases from J, the junction contained 1 base not matched to a gene. Germline V CDR1 and CDR2: SGHRS, YFSETQ. This CDR3 contains 15 residues. The CDR3 spells CASSLGTGRNQPQHF. In DNA, the CDR3 is TGCGCCAGCAGCTTGGGGACAGGGCGCAATCAGCCCCAGCATTTT.

The chain employs TRBV5-1 and TRBJ1-4, with 12 bases fitting TRBD1. CDR3 length: 16 amino acids. The germline CDR1 and CDR2 sequences are SGHRS and YFSETQ. V lost 4 bases and J lost 7; bases outside the gene matches: 8. CDR3 coding DNA: TGCGCCAGCAGCCCGGGACAGGGGGCTGTAAGTGAAAAACTGTTTTTT. It codes for CASSPGQGAVSEKLFF.

This clonotype occurred a few times. This sequence joins TRBV9 and TRBJ2-3; 11 bases are a match to TRBD2. Looked up from germline, CDR1 is SGDLS and CDR2 is YYNGEE. The CDR3 length is 17 residues. V gave up 3 bases and J gave up 1 base; unmatched junction bases: 7. The CDR3 nucleotides read TGTGCCAGCAGCGCAAATAGCGGGGGGGCCGGCACAGATACGCAGTATTTT. Its protein product is CASSANSGGAGTDTQYF.

The rearrangement uses TRBV3-1 and TRBJ1-6; D remains ambiguous. The germline V gene has CDR1 LGHDT and CDR2 YNNKEL (reference sequence). V shed 4 bases and J shed 12 bases, with 10 bases lying between them. The CDR3 length is 12 residues. CDR3 in amino acids: CASSPTRGPLHF. The CDR3 DNA reads TGTGCCAGCAGCCCGACCCGGGGACCCCTCCACTTT.

For this clonotype: One junction end does not reproduce the germline sequence, and a read error may be involved. The chain uses TRBV7-9 and TRBJ1-4; D is uncertain. The V gene's germline CDR1 is SEHNR and CDR2 FQNEAQ (reference sequence). The CDR3 is 13 residues long. CDR3 bases: TGTACCAGCAGCTTGTCGGCGGAAGAAAAACTGTTTTTT. Amino acids: CTSSLSAEEKLFF. Variable domain in full (rest from reference TRBV7-9 and TRBJ1-4): DTGVSQNPRHKITKRGQNVTFRCDPISEHNRLYWYRQTLGQGPEFLTYFQNEAQLEKSRLLSDRFSAERPKGSFSTLEIQRTEQGDSAMYLCTSSLSAEEKLFFGSGTQLSVL.

This clonotype has a handful of counts. The genes are TRBV2 and TRBJ2-1; the D is unclear. The CDR3 spans 10 residues. Germline assignment: CDR1 SNHLY and CDR2 FYNNEI. With 7 bases removed from V and 7 bases from J, the gap between germline ends came to 5 bases. CDR3 loop: CASNMNEQFF. CDR3 DNA: TGTGCCAGCAACATGAATGAGCAGTTCTTC.

The J gene is TRBJ2-3, the V gene TRBV29-1, with 7 bases fitting TRBD2. Germline trimming cut 6 bases from V and 3 bases from J; bases unmatched to any gene: 3. This CDR3 has 12 amino acids. The germline V gene has CDR1 SQVTM and CDR2 ANQGSEA. CDR3 sequence: CSVAGGTDTQYF. The DNA of the CDR3 is TGCAGCGTCGCCGGGGGGACAGATACGCAGTATTTT.

This clonotype showed up many times. The chain joins TRBV20-1 to TRBJ2-1; the match to TRBD2 covers 8 bases. Germline V gene lookup returns CDR1 DFQATT and CDR2 SNEGSKA (reference sequence). The CDR3 is 14 residues long. V lost 6 bases, J lost 2 bases, and 6 bases stayed unmatched. CDR3 DNA: TGCAGTGCAAGACTAGCGTCAGCCTACAATGAGCAGTTCTTC. This codes for CSARLASAYNEQFF.

This clonotype is a singleton in its sample. This chain joins TRBV6-5 and TRBJ1-3; 9 bases map to TRBD1. CDR1 and CDR2 from the germline V gene are MNHEY and SVGAGI. The V and J ends lost 7 bases and 6 bases, in that order; junction bases with no gene match: 7. The CDR3 totals 14 residues. The CDR3 sequence: CASKGDRVANTIYF. CDR3 nucleotides: TGTGCCAGCAAAGGGGACAGGGTGGCAAACACCATATATTTT.

V and J are TRBV2 and TRBJ2-7; D is possibly TRBD1 (6 bases). Germline lookup yields CDR1 SNHLY and CDR2 FYNNEI. Trimming removed 8 bases at V and 4 bases at J, with 12 bases between. The CDR3 has 12 amino acids. CDR3 coding DNA: TGTGCCAGCGGGGGCCAGAGATACGAGCAGTACTTC. Translation gives CASGGQRYEQYF.

This clonotype came up many times. The J gene is TRBJ2-6, the V gene TRBV6-6; D is possibly TRBD1 (5 bases). The CDR3 has 16 residues. V gave up 2 bases and J gave up 3 bases, with 11 bases separating them. Germline loops: CDR1 MNHNY, CDR2 SVGAGI (reference sequence). CDR3 protein: CASSYEKGYGANVLTF. The CDR3 coding sequence is TGTGCCAGCAGTTACGAAAAGGGGTATGGGGCCAACGTCCTGACTTTC.

The chain uses TRBV29-1 and TRBJ2-7; 9 bases fit TRBD1. Germline CDR1 reads SQVTM; CDR2 reads ANQGSEA. J lost 4 bases, V lost 7 bases, and 11 bases had no gene match. The CDR3 runs 14 residues. The CDR3 bases are TGCAGCGCTGCGCCGGGACAGGGACTGTACGAGCAGTACTTC. The encoded protein is CSAAPGQGLYEQYF.

The chain couples TRBV27 to TRBJ1-2; no reliable D call. This CDR3 is 14 amino acids long. Trimming took off 5 bases at V and 0 bases at J, with 10 bases between the two ends. The germline gives CDR1 MNHEY, CDR2 SMNVEV (reference sequence). In nucleotides, the CDR3 is TGTGCCAGCAGTCGGACGGACGCTAACTATGGCTACACCTTC. It codes for CASSRTDANYGYTF.

This clonotype was seen a handful of times. The chain is built from TRBV7-3 and TRBJ2-1; D perhaps matches TRBD2 (6 bases). The CDR3 has 17 amino acids. V shed 4 bases and J shed 3 bases, with 19 bases lying between them. Germline CDR1 and CDR2: SGHTA and FQGTGA. In DNA form, the CDR3 reads TGTGCCAGCAGCTCCTCACTCGGGACTGGGGGCTACAATGAGCAGTTCTTC. This gives the protein CASSSSLGTGGYNEQFF.

The rearrangement joins TRBV5-1 to TRBJ2-7, with 9 bases identical to TRBD1. V was clipped by 4 bases and J by 3 bases; unmatched bases: 8. The CDR3 spans 15 residues. Germline assignment: CDR1 SGHRS and CDR2 YFSETQ. The CDR3 loop is CASSAQGQGLYEQYF. The CDR3, as DNA: TGCGCCAGCAGCGCCCAGGGACAGGGACTCTACGAGCAGTACTTC.

V gene TRBV6-1 combines with J gene TRBJ1-2, with 8 bases aligning to TRBD1. CDR1 and CDR2 (germline): MNHNS, SASEGT. The ends lost 6 bases at V and 4 bases at J; junction bases unmatched: 4. This CDR3 comprises 13 residues. CDR3 sequence (DNA): TGTGCCAGCAGGGGACAGGAGGGCTATGGCTACACCTTC. This encodes CASRGQEGYGYTF.

V is TRBV20-1 and J is TRBJ2-1, with 10 bases lining up with TRBD2. The junction had 13 bases not matched to a gene; V was cut back by 8 bases and J by 9 bases. CDR1 is DFQATT, CDR2 SNEGSKA, per germline (reference sequence). The CDR3 consists of 14 residues. In DNA form, the CDR3 reads TGCAGTTTCAGGGGGGCTAGCGGGGGATTTGAGCAGTTCTTC. It translates to CSFRGASGGFEQFF.

This chain connects TRBV29-1 to TRBJ2-1; maybe TRBD1 (6 bases). The CDR3 length is 15 residues. Trimming stripped 6 bases from V and 3 bases from J, with 18 bases between. CDR1 SQVTM and CDR2 ANQGSEA come from the germline V gene. CDR3 sequence (DNA): TGCAGCGTCCGAGGTGGGCAGGGGATCTACAATGAGCAGTTCTTC. Its protein product is CSVRGGQGIYNEQFF.

The rearrangement links TRBV20-1 to TRBJ1-6; D is unclear. Per the germline V gene, CDR1 is DFQATT and CDR2 is SNEGSKA (reference sequence). The CDR3 consists of 18 residues. Between the trimmed V and J ends, which lost 3 bases and 6 bases, there was a span of 24 bases. CDR3: CSASGGKSLYSPNSPLHF. The DNA for the CDR3 is TGCAGTGCTAGTGGAGGCAAATCGTTATATAGCCCTAATTCACCCCTCCACTTT.

A few counts support this clonotype. V and J are TRBV6-4 and TRBJ2-5; TRBD2 aligns across 7 bases. This CDR3 comprises 15 residues. Germline V gives CDR1 MRHNA, CDR2 SNTAGT. With 3 bases clipped from V and 5 bases from J, the junction kept 9 bases outside the gene matches. CDR3 sequence reads: CASSENPQRGETQYF. CDR3 bases: TGTGCCAGCAGTGAGAATCCGCAGCGGGGCGAGACCCAGTACTTC.

This rearrangement joins TRBV19 to TRBJ2-3; TRBD2 matches 9 bases. The CDR3 totals 14 residues. Trimming removed 9 bases from V and 5 bases from J; junction bases left unmatched: 9. The germline gives CDR1 LNHDA, CDR2 SQIVND (reference sequence). CDR3 in DNA: TGTGCCAGCAGGGGACTAGCTAACAGAGATACGCAGTATTTT. Translation: CASRGLANRDTQYF.

The chain has TRBV9 and TRBJ2-2, with TRBD1 matching over 10 bases. With V trimmed by 4 bases and J by 2 bases, 14 bases remained unmatched. The CDR3 contains 19 residues. From germline, CDR1 is SGDLS and CDR2 YYNGEE. The CDR3 coding sequence is TGTGCCAGCAGCTCCTCTGATTCCGGGACAGGGGCAAACACCGGGGAGCTGTTTTTT. The encoded protein is CASSSSDSGTGANTGELFF.

V is TRBV29-1 and J is TRBJ2-7; 10 positions agree with TRBD2. V shed 4 bases, J shed 7 bases, and the junction held 7 bases outside the gene matches. The germline V gene encodes CDR1 SQVTM and CDR2 ANQGSEA. This CDR3 is 13 amino acids long. CDR3 amino acids: CSVVASGGHEQYF. The CDR3 DNA reads TGCAGCGTTGTGGCTAGCGGGGGTCATGAGCAGTACTTC.

This clonotype has just a few counts. The rearrangement links TRBV7-3 to TRBJ2-1, with D possibly called TRBD1 or TRBD2 (5 bases each). V lost 2 bases, J lost 15 bases, and 14 bases lay in between. Germline lookup yields CDR1 SGHTA and CDR2 FQGTGA. The CDR3 contains 12 residues. The DNA of the CDR3 is TGTGCCAGCAGCTTAGAGAGGGGTGGGGTGTTCTTC. Its protein is CASSLERGGVFF.

This clonotype was seen only a few times. As DNA, the CDR3 is TGTGCCAGCAGCCAAGATAAGGACACGAGCTCCTACGAGCAGTACTTC. Protein product: CASSQDKDTSSYEQYF. The chain combines TRBV3-1 with TRBJ2-7, with a tentative D call TRBD1 (5 bases). This CDR3 has 16 amino acids. Looked up from germline, CDR1 is LGHDT and CDR2 is YNNKEL (reference sequence). With 0 bases removed from V and 0 bases from J, the gap between germline ends came to 12 bases.

The chain has TRBV5-1 and TRBJ2-5; 7 bases are shared with TRBD1. The J call is doubtful: the DNA matches TRBJ2-7 better. From germline, CDR1 is SGHRS and CDR2 YFSETQ. The CDR3 is 15 residues long. DNA of the CDR3: TGCGCCAGCAGCCTTCAGACAGGGATGGAGCGCGAGCAGTACTTC. Its protein is CASSLQTGMEREQYF.